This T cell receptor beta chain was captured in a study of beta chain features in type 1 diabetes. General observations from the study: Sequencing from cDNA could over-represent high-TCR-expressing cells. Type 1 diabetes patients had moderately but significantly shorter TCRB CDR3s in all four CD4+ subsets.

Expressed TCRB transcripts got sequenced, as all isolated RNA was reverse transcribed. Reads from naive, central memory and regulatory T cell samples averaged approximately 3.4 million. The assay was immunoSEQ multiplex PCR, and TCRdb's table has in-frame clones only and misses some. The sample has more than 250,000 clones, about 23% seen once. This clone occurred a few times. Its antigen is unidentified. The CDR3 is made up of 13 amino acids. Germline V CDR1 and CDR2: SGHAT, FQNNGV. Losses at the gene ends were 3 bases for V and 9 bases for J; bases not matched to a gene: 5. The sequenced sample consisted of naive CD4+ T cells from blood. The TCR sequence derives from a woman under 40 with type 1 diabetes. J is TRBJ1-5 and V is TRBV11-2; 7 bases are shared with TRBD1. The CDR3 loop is CASSFDRVGPQHF. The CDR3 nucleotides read TGTGCCAGCAGCTTCGACAGGGTAGGGCCCCAGCATTTT.